Shown below are 22 T cell receptor beta chains from a single sample sequenced in a study of T cells in localized non-small cell lung cancer. Repertoires were generated with immunoSEQ multiplex PCR, while TCRdb's copy carries only in-frame clones and drops some. Among 15,000 to 20,000 clones listed, approximately 90% were seen once. The sequences come from peripheral blood, collected before any cancer treatment. These receptor sequences come from a male donor at least 60 years old with stage II squamous cell lung carcinoma.

In this sample, this clone turned up a few times. The V gene is TRBV6-1, the J gene TRBJ2-3, with TRBD2 as a possible D gene (5 bases). CDR3 size: 14 residues. V was shortened by 7 bases and J by 1 base, with 12 bases between the two germline ends. Germline lookup yields CDR1 MNHNS and CDR2 SASEGT. In DNA, the CDR3 is TGTGCCAGCACAATTCGAGCGGGCACAGATACGCAGTATTTT. This codes for CASTIRAGTDTQYF.

The chain carries TRBV9 and TRBJ2-1; D remains ambiguous. Germline values: CDR1 SGDLS, CDR2 YYNGEE. V lost 0 bases and J lost 2, with 9 bases in between. The CDR3 contains 15 residues. CDR3 in amino acids: CASSVGTSPYNEQFF. DNA for the CDR3: TGTGCCAGCAGCGTAGGGACGTCGCCCTACAATGAGCAGTTCTTC.

The V call is TRBV19, the J call TRBJ1-1; possibly TRBD1 for D (5 bases). This CDR3 is built from 14 residues. V was trimmed by 4 bases and J by 3 bases, leaving 12 bases between them. Germline V lookup: CDR1 LNHDA, CDR2 SQIVND (reference sequence). CDR3 bases: TGTGCCAGTAGTACCGAAAGGGGACACACTGAAGCTTTCTTT. It translates to CASSTERGHTEAFF.

This clone occurred once. The chain has TRBV7-2 and TRBJ2-1, with D unclear. CDR3 length: 15 residues. The V end was cut by 1 base, the J end by 2 bases, with 9 bases between. Germline CDR1 reads SGHTA; CDR2 reads FQGNSA. The DNA for the CDR3 is TGTGCCAGCAGCTTAGAGGCCGCGGCCTACAATGAGCAGTTCTTC. Its protein product is CASSLEAAAYNEQFF.

The chain links TRBV6-6 to TRBJ2-7; D is ambiguous. This CDR3 spans 14 amino acids. Trimming removed 0 bases from V and 0 bases from J, with 6 bases in between. Germline loops: CDR1 MNHNY, CDR2 SVGAGI (reference sequence). The CDR3 loop is CASSYSRSSYEQYF. The DNA of the CDR3 is TGTGCCAGCAGTTACTCCCGTTCCTCCTACGAGCAGTACTTC.

This rearrangement joins TRBV23-1 to TRBJ2-3; 11 bases fit TRBD2. TRBV23-1 qualifies as an ORF whose function is uncertain. The trim removed 0 bases at V and 1 base at J, leaving 15 bases unmatched. This CDR3 has 21 residues. The CDR3 region is CASSQSPNRLAGSLGTDTQYF. The DNA for the CDR3 is TGCGCCAGCAGTCAATCTCCGAATCGACTAGCGGGGTCCCTGGGCACAGATACGCAGTATTTT.

The CDR3 sequence is CASSSKGQGSNEKLFF. The CDR3 nucleotides read TGTGCCAGCAGCTCGAAAGGACAGGGCTCTAATGAAAAACTGTTTTTT. V usage is TRBV4-2 and J usage is TRBJ1-4; 8 positions match TRBD1. J was trimmed by 3 bases and V by 5 bases; bases with no gene match: 8. The CDR3 length is 16 residues. From germline, CDR1 is LGHNA and CDR2 YNFKEQ.

In this sample, this clone is medium-sized. The gene calls are TRBV10-3 and TRBJ1-5; D is unclear. The germline CDR1 and CDR2 sequences are ENHRY and SYGVKD. The CDR3 consists of 11 residues. V lost 10 bases and J lost 6, with 10 bases in between. CDR3 nucleotide sequence: TGTGCCACTCAGGCAGGTCAGCCCCAGCATTTT. Residues: CATQAGQPQHF.

This chain uses TRBV6-5 with TRBJ1-2, with 8 bases that match TRBD1. CDR1 is MNHEY, CDR2 SVGAGI, per germline. With 5 bases clipped from V and 6 bases from J, the junction kept 8 bases outside the gene matches. The CDR3 covers 14 residues. The CDR3 spells CASSDPGQVDGYTF. As DNA, the CDR3 is TGTGCCAGCAGTGATCCGGGACAGGTCGATGGCTACACCTTC.

The sample holds one count of this clone. The chain has TRBV5-1 and TRBJ2-5; TRBD2 aligns across 8 bases. CDR3 length equals 13 residues. Looked up from germline, CDR1 is SGHRS and CDR2 is YFSETQ. Germline trimming cut 3 bases from V and 5 bases from J; bases unmatched to any gene: 3. The CDR3 DNA follows: TGCGCCAGCAGCTCGGGAGGGGGGGAGACCCAGTACTTC. Translation gives CASSSGGGETQYF. Combining the CDR3 with reference TRBV5-1 and TRBJ2-5 gives the whole variable domain KAGVTQTPRYLIKTRGQQVTLSCSPISGHRSVSWYQQTPGQGLQFLFEYFSETQRNKGNFPGRFSGRQFSNSRSEMNVSTLELGDSALYLCASSSGGGETQYFGPGTRLLVL.

The chain carries TRBV5-8 and TRBJ1-1; D not certain. The germline V gene encodes CDR1 SGHTS and CDR2 YDEGEE. CDR3 length: 14 amino acids. With 1 base removed from V and 1 base from J, the gap between germline ends came to 8 bases. DNA for the CDR3: TGTGCCAGCAGCTTGTACTTAGCGAACACTGAAGCTTTCTTT. This encodes CASSLYLANTEAFF.

V is TRBV19 and J is TRBJ2-4; D remains ambiguous. Per the germline V gene, CDR1 is LNHDA and CDR2 is SQIVND (reference sequence). CDR3 length: 14 amino acids. V gave up 2 bases and J gave up 7 bases, with 12 bases separating them. CDR3 coding DNA: TGTGCCAGTAGTATACAAGGGCTGGGTAACATTCAGTACTTC. Translating gives CASSIQGLGNIQYF.

This chain links TRBV19 with TRBJ1-5, with D possibly TRBD1 on 6 matching bases. V gave up 7 bases and J gave up 0 bases, with 25 bases separating them. The CDR3 runs to 19 residues. The germline gives CDR1 LNHDA, CDR2 SQIVND (reference sequence). This CDR3 is CASIPTLGGEINSNQPQHF. CDR3 bases: TGTGCCAGTATCCCCACTTTGGGGGGCGAAATCAATAGCAATCAGCCCCAGCATTTT.

The V call is TRBV5-4, the J call TRBJ2-7; D possibly corresponds to TRBD2 (6 bases). The ends were cut back, 1 base at V and 5 bases at J, with 13 bases in the middle. Germline V lookup: CDR1 SGHNT, CDR2 YYREEE (reference sequence). CDR3 length: 14 residues. The DNA of the CDR3 is TGTGCCAGCAGCTTGTTTGCGGGAAGAAACGAGCAGTACTTC. Translation: CASSLFAGRNEQYF.

The chain is built from TRBV5-1 and TRBJ2-7, with 8 positions matching TRBD1. V shed 0 bases, J shed 4 bases, and the junction held 9 bases outside the gene matches. The CDR3 extends over 16 amino acids. Germline lookup yields CDR1 SGHRS and CDR2 YFSETQ. The CDR3 spells CASSLDGTGLSYEQYF. CDR3 DNA: TGCGCCAGCAGCTTGGACGGGACAGGTCTTTCTTACGAGCAGTACTTC.

The rearrangement uses TRBV28 and TRBJ1-2; 11 bases map to TRBD1. The CDR3 consists of 15 residues. The J segment lost 4 bases and the V segment lost 5 bases, leaving 6 bases of the junction unmatched. The germline V gene encodes CDR1 MDHEN and CDR2 SYDVKM. This CDR3 reads CASSLGTGGGYGYTF. The CDR3, as DNA: TGTGCCAGCAGTCTTGGGACAGGGGGAGGCTATGGCTACACCTTC.

This chain joins TRBV15 and TRBJ1-2; D is unresolved. The CDR3 contains 13 residues. Looked up from germline, CDR1 is LNHNV and CDR2 is YYDKDF (reference sequence). Trimming pared 1 base from V and 6 bases from J, leaving 9 bases between. DNA of the CDR3: TGTGCCACCAGCAGAGTTCGCGGCGATGGCTACACCTTC. Residues: CATSRVRGDGYTF.

The chain links TRBV5-1 to TRBJ2-5, with TRBD2 identical over 7 bases. Looked up from germline, CDR1 is SGHRS and CDR2 is YFSETQ. The CDR3 length is 14 residues. V shed 4 bases and J 4 bases; nucleotides not matched to a gene: 7. The CDR3 is CASSRTGEGETQYF. The DNA of the CDR3 is TGCGCCAGCAGCAGGACTGGGGAGGGAGAGACCCAGTACTTC.

The V and J genes are TRBV19 and TRBJ1-3, with D possibly being TRBD1 (6 bases). This CDR3 has 14 amino acids. Germline lookup yields CDR1 LNHDA and CDR2 SQIVND (reference sequence). Trimming left V 10 bases short and J 3 bases short, with 16 bases between. The CDR3 is CATSRGAYGNTIYF. Written as DNA, the CDR3 is TGTGCCACCTCCAGGGGAGCGTATGGAAACACCATATATTTT.

This rearrangement joins TRBV7-9 to TRBJ1-5; a weak D match, TRBD1 (5 bases). The CDR3 runs 15 residues. Trimming shortened V by 5 bases and J by 3 bases, and 14 bases separated the two germline ends. Looked up from germline, CDR1 is SEHNR and CDR2 is FQNEAQ (reference sequence). This CDR3 reads CASSPGGFVNQPQHF. DNA of the CDR3: TGTGCCAGCAGCCCGGGGGGGTTCGTCAATCAGCCCCAGCATTTT.

V usage is TRBV6-6 and J usage is TRBJ2-1; weak D call: TRBD2 (6 bases). This CDR3 has 15 amino acids. The germline CDR1 and CDR2 sequences are MNHNY and SVGAGI (reference sequence). The ends were cut back, 4 bases at V and 3 bases at J, with 13 bases in the middle. As DNA, the CDR3 is TGTGCCAGCAGTTCTGCGGGAAACCACTACAATGAGCAGTTCTTC. This sequence encodes CASSSAGNHYNEQFF.

The chain is built from TRBV5-6 and TRBJ2-7, with unresolved D. This CDR3 has 11 amino acids. CDR1 is SGHDT and CDR2 is YYEEEE in the germline V gene. V was cut by 4 bases and J by 5 bases, with 7 bases left in between. The DNA for the CDR3 is TGTGCCAGCAGCCTTTACGACGAGCAGTACTTC. Its translation is CASSLYDEQYF.